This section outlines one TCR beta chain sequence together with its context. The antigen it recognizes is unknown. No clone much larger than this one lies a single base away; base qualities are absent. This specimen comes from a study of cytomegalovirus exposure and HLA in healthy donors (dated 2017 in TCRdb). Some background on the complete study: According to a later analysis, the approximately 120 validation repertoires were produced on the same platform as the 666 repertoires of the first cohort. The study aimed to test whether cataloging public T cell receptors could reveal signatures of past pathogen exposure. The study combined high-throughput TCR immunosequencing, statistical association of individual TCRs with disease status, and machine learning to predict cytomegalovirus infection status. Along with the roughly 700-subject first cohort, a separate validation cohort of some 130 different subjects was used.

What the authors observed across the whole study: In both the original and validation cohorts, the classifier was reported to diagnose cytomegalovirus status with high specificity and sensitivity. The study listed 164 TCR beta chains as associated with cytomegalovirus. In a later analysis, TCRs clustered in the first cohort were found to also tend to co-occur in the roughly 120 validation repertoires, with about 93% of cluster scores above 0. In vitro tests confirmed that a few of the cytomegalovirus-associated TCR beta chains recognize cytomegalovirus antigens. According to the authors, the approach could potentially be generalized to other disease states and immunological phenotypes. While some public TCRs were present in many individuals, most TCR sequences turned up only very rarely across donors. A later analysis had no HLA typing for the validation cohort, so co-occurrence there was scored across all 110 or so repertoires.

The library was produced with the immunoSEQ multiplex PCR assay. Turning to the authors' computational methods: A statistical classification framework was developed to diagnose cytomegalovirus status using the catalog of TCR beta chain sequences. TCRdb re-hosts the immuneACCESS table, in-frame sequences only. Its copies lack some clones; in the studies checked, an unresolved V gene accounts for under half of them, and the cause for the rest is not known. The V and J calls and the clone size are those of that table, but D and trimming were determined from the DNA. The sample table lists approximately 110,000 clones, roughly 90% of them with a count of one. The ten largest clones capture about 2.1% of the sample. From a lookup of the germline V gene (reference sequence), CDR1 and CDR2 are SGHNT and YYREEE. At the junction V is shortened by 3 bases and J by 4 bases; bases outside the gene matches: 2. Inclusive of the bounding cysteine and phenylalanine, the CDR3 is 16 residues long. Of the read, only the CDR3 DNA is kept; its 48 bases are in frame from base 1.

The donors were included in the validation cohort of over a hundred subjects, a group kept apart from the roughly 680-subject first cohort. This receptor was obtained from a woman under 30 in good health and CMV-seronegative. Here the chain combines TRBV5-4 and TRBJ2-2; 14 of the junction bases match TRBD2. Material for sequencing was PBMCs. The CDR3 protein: CASSWGLAGVTGELFF. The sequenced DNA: TGTGCCAGCAGCTGGGGACTAGCGGGAGTCACCGGGGAGCTGTTTTTT.